This T cell receptor beta chain was identified in a study of T cells in women clearing cervical HPV infection. Method: immunoSEQ multiplex PCR; TCRdb's copy keeps in-frame clones and lacks some. The sample table includes roughly 30,000 clones. V shed 3 bases and J 6 bases; nucleotides not matched to a gene: 12. This CDR3 comprises 15 residues. Germline V CDR1 and CDR2: SGHNT, YYREEE (reference sequence). Remarks on this clone: The sequence runs out 3 residues before the end of the CDR3; the remainder is reconstructed from the germline J gene.

This receptor was obtained from a woman between 18 and 70 years old with a cervical HPV16 infection that either progressed to CIN3+ or cleared (not recorded which). The gene calls are TRBV5-4 and TRBJ2-7; 7 nucleotides align to TRBD1. Sequencing was performed on blood buffy coat. The part of the CDR3 DNA that was read is TGTGCCAGCAGCTCGACTGACAGGGTAAGGGGCGAG. It specifies CASSSTDRVRGE. The full CDR3 protein is CASSSTDRVRGEQYF.